These 8 T cell receptor beta chains originate from one sample sequenced in a study of tissue T cells after allogeneic stem cell transplantation. Assay: immunoSEQ multiplex PCR; the TCRdb copy retains only in-frame clones and omits some. This repertoire shows about 50,000 clones, about 73% found once; its top ten account for less than 0.85%. Sequenced input: sorted cells pooled from one or two spleens. These receptors were taken from a pool of C57BL/6 mice in good health.

For this clone: Here the gene names and germline are mouse. The sequenced fragment ends 1 residue before the CDR3 boundary, so the rest is inferred from the germline J gene. This chain uses TRBV14 with TRBJ2-7; D possibly corresponds to TRBD1 (5 bases). This CDR3 contains 14 residues. CDR1 and CDR2 from the germline V gene are SGHDT and FRDEAV. V was clipped by 2 bases and J by 0 bases, with 9 bases between them. The CDR3 protein is CASSLRGGSYEQYF. CDR3 DNA, as far as it was read: TGTGCCAGCAGTTTGAGGGGTGGCTCCTATGAACAGTAC.

This clone was seen only a few times. Gene names and germline match the mouse. The read finishes 1 residue shy of the CDR3 end, and the germline J gene is used to complete it. This chain connects TRBV13-1 to TRBJ2-7, with 8 bases identical to TRBD1. The length of the CDR3 is 12 residues. In germline, CDR1 is NSHNY, CDR2 SYGAGN. The V segment lost 6 bases and the J segment 7 bases; nucleotides outside the gene matches: 6. CDR3 amino acids: CASTRTGREQYF. The part of the CDR3 DNA that was read is TGTGCCAGCACCAGGACAGGGAGGGAACAGTAC.

About this clone: Gene names denote mouse genes. The sequence runs out 1 residue before the end of the CDR3; the remainder is reconstructed from the germline J gene. V is TRBV13-2 and J is TRBJ1-1; 7 bases line up with TRBD1. Per germline, CDR1 NNHNN and CDR2 SYGAGS (reference sequence). The CDR3 has 12 amino acids. The V segment lost 4 bases and the J segment 5 bases; nucleotides outside the gene matches: 2. Incomplete CDR3 DNA: TGTGCCAGCGGTAGGGACAGAACAGAAGTCTTC. It yields the protein CASGRDRTEVF. The entire CDR3 protein is CASGRDRTEVFF.

This clone was observed once. The genes and germline here are from mouse. The missing CDR3 end, 1 residue past where the read stops, is filled in from the germline J gene. The rearrangement uses TRBV14 and TRBJ1-1; 9 bases map to TRBD1. The length of the CDR3 is 13 residues. Germline CDR1 reads SGHDT; CDR2 reads FRDEAV. V trimming: 4 bases; J trimming: 3 bases; junction bases outside the gene matches: 1. The CDR3 sequence is CASSGTGYTEVFF. Incomplete CDR3 DNA: TGTGCCAGCAGTGGGACAGGGTACACAGAAGTCTTC.

This clone was observed a few times. Genes and germline are mouse. With the read ending 1 residue before the CDR3 end, the germline J gene is used to fill in that end. The rearrangement links TRBV20 to TRBJ2-7; 8 bases fit TRBD1. V gave up 1 base and J gave up 4 bases; unmatched junction bases: 0. CDR1 is GFQATS and CDR2 is STVNSAI in the germline V gene. There are 12 residues in the CDR3. The CDR3 reads CGARGDRYEQYF. The CDR3 DNA, read in part, is TGTGGTGCTAGGGGGGACAGGTATGAACAGTAC.

This clone showed up just once. Germline and genes: mouse. The CDR3 extends 1 residue past the end of the read, so its final part is completed from the germline J gene. The rearrangement links TRBV16 to TRBJ2-4; 7 bases agree with TRBD2. Germline values: CDR1 SGHSA, CDR2 FRNQAP. The CDR3 covers 14 residues. J gave up 1 base and V 5 bases, and 3 bases lay outside the gene matches. CDR3 amino acids: CASSRLGRQNTLYF. The CDR3 bases that were read are TGTGCAAGCAGCCGACTGGGCCGTCAAAACACCTTGTAC.

Details on this clone: The genes are named according to mouse. The CDR3 is cut off 1 residue early in the read; its end comes from the germline J gene. The chain has TRBV13-3 and TRBJ2-5; D unclear. Germline V gives CDR1 NNHDY, CDR2 SYVADS. This CDR3 has 14 residues. V was cut by 0 bases and J by 0 bases, with 5 bases left in between. The CDR3 loop is CASSDVINQDTQYF. The part of the CDR3 DNA that was read is TGTGCCAGCAGTGATGTCATTAACCAAGACACCCAGTAC.

As to this clone: Gene names refer to mouse genes. The CDR3 is cut off 1 residue early in the read; its end comes from the germline J gene. The chain uses TRBV13-1 and TRBJ1-6, with D possibly being TRBD1 (5 bases). TRBJ1-6 is known as an ORF, though its function is uncertain. The CDR3 length is 13 residues. From germline, CDR1 is NSHNY and CDR2 SYGAGN. Trimming shortened V by 2 bases and J by 7 bases, and 7 bases separated the two germline ends. CDR3 protein: CASSDRANSPLYF. Partial CDR3 DNA: TGTGCCAGCAGTGACAGGGCGAATTCGCCCCTCTAC.